Presented here are 29 T cell receptor beta chains from one specimen sequenced in a study of blood T cells in healthy people across ages. Combining a sample-barcoded 5' primer with a J-beta primer mix, a second PCR ran for roughly 7 to 12 cycles. A single record per CDR3 protein comes from TCRdb applying MiXCR to the 5' RACE reads. The sample has roughly 1.4 million distinct CDR3 sequences; roughly 60% are singletons. The sample comprised blood. These receptors were obtained from a young man in good health.

This clonotype appeared a few times. The V gene is TRBV11-2, the J gene TRBJ2-4, with 7 bases aligning to TRBD1. Judging by the DNA end, TRBJ2-7 fits better; the J call may be wrong. Germline V CDR1 and CDR2: SGHAT, FQNNGV. The length of the CDR3 is 14 residues. The CDR3 DNA sequence: TGTGCCAGCAGCCTTGGGACAGCCCTCGACGAGCAGTACTTC. This translates into CASSLGTALDEQYF.

The chain uses TRBV10-1 and TRBJ2-1; D perhaps matches TRBD1 (6 bases). Germline loops: CDR1 WNHNN, CDR2 SYGVQD (reference sequence). Trimming left V 8 bases short and J 3 bases short, with 17 bases between. CDR3 length equals 15 residues. The CDR3 loop reads CASSKRQGLYNEQFF. The CDR3 DNA is TGCGCCAGCTCTAAGAGGCAGGGGCTCTACAATGAGCAGTTCTTC.

The chain recombines TRBV7-9 with TRBJ2-2; 9 bases align to TRBD1. The germline V gene encodes CDR1 SEHNR and CDR2 FQNEAQ (reference sequence). There are 16 residues in the CDR3. V lost 9 bases and J lost 3; bases outside the gene matches: 11. In DNA form, the CDR3 reads TGTGCCAGTAAATTACAGGGGGCGCAGTACACCGGGGAGCTGTTTTTT. This encodes CASKLQGAQYTGELFF.

This clonotype has a single count. V and J are TRBV11-2 and TRBJ2-4; D not resolved. The CDR3 extends over 14 amino acids. Trimming took off 5 bases at V and 9 bases at J, with 17 bases between the two ends. CDR1 SGHAT and CDR2 FQNNGV come from the germline V gene. The DNA of the CDR3 is TGTGCCAGCAGCCCAGTTAAAGTCTCTGCCATTCAGTACTTC. It codes for CASSPVKVSAIQYF.

This clonotype appeared once. The rearrangement links TRBV27 to TRBJ2-1; 11 bases line up with TRBD2. After removal of 1 base from V and 7 bases from J, the junction contained 12 bases not matched to a gene. CDR1 and CDR2 from the germline V gene are MNHEY and SMNVEV (reference sequence). The CDR3 loop spans 18 amino acids. CDR3 loop: CASSLLGTSGSRGNEQFF. The CDR3 region has the DNA TGTGCCAGCAGTTTATTGGGGACTAGCGGTTCACGGGGGAATGAGCAGTTCTTC.

This chain uses TRBV27 with TRBJ2-7; tentatively, D is TRBD2 (5 bases). V was clipped by 6 bases and J by 0 bases, with 15 bases between them. The germline CDR1 and CDR2 sequences are MNHEY and SMNVEV (reference sequence). The CDR3 has 15 residues. Written as DNA, the CDR3 is TGTGCCAGCAGGCAGCTAGCTGGTATCTCCTACGAGCAGTACTTC. Protein: CASRQLAGISYEQYF.

This clonotype was counted a single time. This chain joins TRBV3-1 and TRBJ2-7; D is perhaps TRBD1 (5 bases). The V end lost 4 bases, the J end lost 2 bases, and 12 bases lay between the germline ends. CDR3 length: 14 residues. The germline gives CDR1 LGHDT, CDR2 YNNKEL (reference sequence). CDR3 in amino acids: CASSPGHNPYEQYF. The CDR3 DNA sequence: TGTGCCAGCAGCCCCGGACATAACCCCTACGAGCAGTACTTC.

The rearrangement joins TRBV24-1 to TRBJ2-7, with 7 bases that match TRBD1. TRBJ2-5 matches the DNA end more closely, so the J call is doubtful. The germline V gene encodes CDR1 KGHDR and CDR2 SFDVKD. This CDR3 has 14 residues. CDR3 sequence reads: CATSGSDREETQYF. Here the CDR3 DNA reads TGTGCCACCAGTGGCTCCGACAGGGAAGAGACCCAGTACTTC.

This clonotype was seen more than once but under ten times. V gene TRBV6-2 or TRBV6-3 combines with J gene TRBJ2-3; TRBD2 matches at 9 bases. J gave up 1 base and V 0 bases, and 5 bases lay outside the gene matches. This CDR3 is 17 amino acids long. Germline-derived CDR1 and CDR2 are MNHEY and SVGEGT. The CDR3 DNA follows: TGTGCCAGCAGTTACTCACCGGTAGCGGGGGGCACAGATACGCAGTATTTT. Translated: CASSYSPVAGGTDTQYF.

For this clonotype: An end of the junction differs from the germline gene, which may be a read error. The chain carries TRBV6-5 and TRBJ1-2; D ambiguous. The germline CDR1 and CDR2 sequences are MNHEY and SVGAGI. The CDR3 loop spans 13 amino acids. This CDR3 reads CAGRRRENYGYTF. The CDR3, as DNA: TGTGCCGGCAGGCGGAGGGAAAACTATGGCTACACCTTC.

This chain uses TRBV20-1 with TRBJ2-3; TRBD1 is a possible D gene (6 bases). Per germline, CDR1 DFQATT and CDR2 SNEGSKA (reference sequence). Trimming stripped 5 bases from V and 8 bases from J, with 23 bases between. The CDR3 covers 15 residues. The CDR3 DNA is TGCAGTGCTTCACCAAGCCAGAGGACAGACGGTACGCAGTATTTT. Amino acids: CSASPSQRTDGTQYF.

This clonotype was observed a handful of times. The chain employs TRBV7-9 and TRBJ1-5; tentatively, D is TRBD1 (6 bases). V shed 2 bases and J shed 5 bases, with 7 bases lying between them. The CDR3 has 13 residues. In germline, CDR1 is SEHNR, CDR2 FQNEAQ (reference sequence). CDR3 in amino acids: CASSLNRDQPQHF. The CDR3 DNA reads as TGTGCCAGCAGCTTAAACAGGGATCAGCCCCAGCATTTT.

The J gene is TRBJ1-1, the V gene TRBV29-1, with 7 bases lining up with TRBD1. The CDR3 is 12 residues long. V lost 4 bases and J lost 3; bases outside the gene matches: 2. From germline, CDR1 is SQVTM and CDR2 ANQGSEA. The CDR3 loop is CSVAQGDTEAFF. The CDR3 region has the DNA TGCAGCGTTGCGCAGGGGGACACTGAAGCTTTCTTT. Full variable domain (missing parts from reference TRBV29-1 and TRBJ1-1): SAVISQKPSRDICQRGTSLTIQCQVDSQVTMMFWYRQQPGQSLTLIATANQGSEATYESGFVIDKFPISRPNLTFSTLTVSNMSPEDSSIYLCSVAQGDTEAFFGQGTRLTVV.

The chain combines TRBV20-1 with TRBJ1-4; 10 positions match TRBD1. Unmatched junction bases numbered 13, after V lost 2 bases and J lost 7 bases. This CDR3 is 17 amino acids long. Germline V gives CDR1 DFQATT, CDR2 SNEGSKA (reference sequence). The DNA for the CDR3 is TGCAGTGCTAGATTGGGACAGGGGATTGTTGATACTGAAAAACTGTTTTTT. This encodes CSARLGQGIVDTEKLFF.

V is TRBV5-1 and J is TRBJ2-7; 14 bases align to TRBD2. Germline CDR1 and CDR2: SGHRS and YFSETQ. The CDR3 is 17 amino acids. The trim removed 3 bases at V and 4 bases at J, leaving 9 bases unmatched. CDR3 sequence reads: CASSSKGLAGANYEQYF. The CDR3 DNA follows: TGCGCCAGCAGCTCGAAGGGACTAGCGGGAGCTAATTACGAGCAGTACTTC.

The genes are TRBV20-1 and TRBJ2-3, with D perhaps matching TRBD2 (5 bases). Trimming took 4 bases from V and 6 from J, leaving 8 bases between them. The CDR3 is 11 residues long. Germline V gives CDR1 DFQATT, CDR2 SNEGSKA (reference sequence). The DNA of the CDR3 is TGCAGTGCTACTAGCTTGGATACGCAGTATTTT. Protein sequence: CSATSLDTQYF.

This chain connects TRBV6-5 to TRBJ2-1; D perhaps matches TRBD2 (6 bases). The germline V gene encodes CDR1 MNHEY and CDR2 SVGAGI. The CDR3 covers 14 residues. V lost 5 bases to trimming and J lost 6 bases, with 14 bases between them. The CDR3 here is CASSTGTYGNEQFF. The CDR3 DNA follows: TGTGCCAGCAGTACGGGGACTTACGGCAATGAGCAGTTCTTC.

The chain is built from TRBV5-1 and TRBJ2-7, with D perhaps matching TRBD2 (6 bases). The germline V gene has CDR1 SGHRS and CDR2 YFSETQ. The CDR3 length is 15 residues. V lost 2 bases to trimming and J lost 2 bases, with 14 bases between them. CDR3 bases: TGCGCCAGCAGCTTCCGGGGCGGGAATACCTACGAGCAGTACTTC. This encodes CASSFRGGNTYEQYF.

The chain links TRBV11-2 to TRBJ1-4; TRBD1 might be the D (5 bases). The CDR3 is 15 residues long. Germline CDR1 is SGHAT and CDR2 is FQNNGV. Trimming shortened V by 3 bases and J by 0 bases, and 8 bases separated the two germline ends. The chain's CDR3 is CASSFRDSTNEKLFF. The CDR3 DNA follows: TGTGCCAGCAGCTTCCGGGACTCAACTAATGAAAAACTGTTTTTT.

The chain recombines TRBV12-3 or TRBV12-4 with TRBJ2-1; 7 positions agree with TRBD1. CDR3 size: 14 residues. The junction had 8 bases not matched to a gene; V was cut back by 6 bases and J by 6 bases. CDR3 coding DNA: TGTGCCAGCAGCCCGACAGGGTCGGTCAATGAGCAGTTCTTC. Translated, it gives CASSPTGSVNEQFF.

The chain is built from TRBV20-1 and TRBJ2-7; the D gene is possibly TRBD1 (5 bases). CDR1 and CDR2 from the germline V gene are DFQATT and SNEGSKA (reference sequence). The CDR3 has 14 amino acids. The V end was cut by 2 bases, the J end by 0 bases, with 11 bases between. The CDR3 nucleotides read TGCAGTGCTAGACTTACAGGAGCCTCCTACGAGCAGTACTTC. Protein sequence: CSARLTGASYEQYF.

The chain employs TRBV4-1 and TRBJ1-4, with D hard to call. V lost 2 bases and J 4 bases, leaving 14 bases between the germline ends. The germline gives CDR1 MGHRA, CDR2 YSYEKL. This CDR3 region has 16 residues. CDR3 region: CASSQPGLAGNEKLFF. DNA for the CDR3: TGCGCCAGCAGCCAACCAGGTCTCGCGGGTAATGAAAAACTGTTTTTT.

This clonotype came up once. V and J are TRBV29-1 and TRBJ1-2, with 7 positions matching TRBD1. The CDR3 loop spans 14 amino acids. Germline values: CDR1 SQVTM, CDR2 ANQGSEA. Trimming cost V 6 bases and J 7 bases; bases outside gene matches: 14. CDR3 sequence reads: CSVGGDRDGFGYTF. DNA for the CDR3: TGCAGCGTGGGGGGTGACAGGGACGGTTTTGGCTACACCTTC.

This rearrangement joins TRBV29-1 to TRBJ1-3, with TRBD1 matching over 10 bases. V lost 6 bases to trimming and J lost 2 bases; unmatched junction nucleotides: 1. The CDR3 totals 13 residues. Per the germline V gene, CDR1 is SQVTM and CDR2 is ANQGSEA. This CDR3 reads CSVTGGPGNTIYF. The CDR3 region has the DNA TGCAGCGTGACAGGGGGCCCTGGAAACACCATATATTTT.

This sequence joins TRBV5-1 and TRBJ2-1; 11 nucleotides agree with TRBD2. V lost 4 bases, J lost 8 bases, and 14 bases stayed unmatched. CDR3 length: 17 amino acids. Germline lookup yields CDR1 SGHRS and CDR2 YFSETQ. The CDR3 region is CASSPLRTSGSAYEQFF. The CDR3 DNA reads as TGCGCCAGCAGCCCCTTAAGGACTAGCGGGTCTGCGTATGAGCAGTTCTTC.

This clonotype was found a few times. The chain links TRBV28 to TRBJ2-1; 11 bases map to TRBD2. The germline V gene has CDR1 MDHEN and CDR2 SYDVKM. This CDR3 has 18 amino acids. With 6 bases clipped from V and 1 base from J, the junction kept 11 bases outside the gene matches. The CDR3 nucleotides are TGTGCCAGCAGACTCGGGACTAGCGGACGAGTTTCCTACAATGAGCAGTTCTTC. Its translation is CASRLGTSGRVSYNEQFF.

This clonotype appeared a single time. The chain combines TRBV28 with TRBJ1-5; D gene unclear. There are 14 residues in the CDR3. In germline, CDR1 is MDHEN, CDR2 SYDVKM. Trimming cost V 4 bases and J 7 bases, with 14 bases left between them. The CDR3 loop reads CASSSDPGYQPQHF. The CDR3 DNA is TGTGCCAGCAGTTCCGACCCGGGTTACCAGCCCCAGCATTTT.

The chain links TRBV6-6 to TRBJ1-3; D is possibly TRBD1 (5 bases). The CDR3 covers 14 residues. The germline CDR1 and CDR2 sequences are MNHNY and SVGAGI (reference sequence). With 6 bases removed from V and 4 bases from J, the gap between germline ends came to 13 bases. CDR3 bases: TGTGCCAGCAGCGCAGGGTTAGGGGGAAACACCATATATTTT. The encoded protein is CASSAGLGGNTIYF.

CDR3: CASSYISGNTEAFF. CDR3 DNA: TGTGCCAGCAGTTACATTTCAGGGAACACTGAAGCTTTCTTT. The chain joins TRBV6-6 to TRBJ1-1; D gene ambiguous. CDR1 is MNHNY and CDR2 is SVGAGI in the germline V gene (reference sequence). V was shortened by 2 bases and J by 1 base, with 8 bases between the two germline ends. The CDR3 contains 14 residues.